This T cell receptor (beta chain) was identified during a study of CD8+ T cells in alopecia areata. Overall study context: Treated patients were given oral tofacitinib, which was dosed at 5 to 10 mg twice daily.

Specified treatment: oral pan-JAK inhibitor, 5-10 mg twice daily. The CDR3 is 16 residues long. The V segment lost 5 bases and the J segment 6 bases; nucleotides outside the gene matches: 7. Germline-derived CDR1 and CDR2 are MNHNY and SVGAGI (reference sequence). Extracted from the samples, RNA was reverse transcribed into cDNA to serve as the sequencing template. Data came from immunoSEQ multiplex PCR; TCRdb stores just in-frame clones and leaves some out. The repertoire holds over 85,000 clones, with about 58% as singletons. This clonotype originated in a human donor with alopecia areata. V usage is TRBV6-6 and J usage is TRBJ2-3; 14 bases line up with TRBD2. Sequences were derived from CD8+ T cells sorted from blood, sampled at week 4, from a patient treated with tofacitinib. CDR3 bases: TGTGCCAGCAGTACGGGACTAGCGGGAGTATCTGATACGCAGTATTTT. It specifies CASSTGLAGVSDTQYF.